This T cell receptor (beta chain) was found in a study of shared clonotypes between healthy human individuals. The CDR3 covers 20 residues. Germline V CDR1 and CDR2: WNHNN, SYGVQD (reference sequence). V lost 5 bases to trimming and J lost 0 bases; unmatched junction nucleotides: 13. This table comes from immunoSEQ multiplex PCR, and its TCRdb copy is limited to in-frame clones, with some not included. The sample holds more than 2 million clones; approximately 95% are singletons and the top ten take more than 0.1%. There are a few counts of this clone. Healthy HIV-negative adults without recent acute infections or vaccinations served as donors.

The sequenced sample consisted of naive CD4+ T cells sorted from blood. Sample subset: CD45RA+ positively selected. The sequence came from a man aged 18 to 30 in good health. The chain links TRBV10-1 to TRBJ2-1; 13 nucleotides line up with TRBD2. In DNA form, the CDR3 reads TGCGCCAGCAGTAACCCGGGACTAGCGGGGCCCGCGACCTCCTACAATGAGCAGTTCTTC. Translating it yields CASSNPGLAGPATSYNEQFF.